The rows below give T cell receptor beta chains drawn from one sample of a study of blood T cell repertoires in COVID-19. Measured with immunoSEQ multiplex PCR; TCRdb has only the in-frame clones, and not every one. The data contain over 250,000 clones, under 90% of them singletons. The sequenced sample consisted of PBMCs or T cells enriched from blood (not recorded which). The receptors here all came from a man aged 30 to 39 with acute COVID-19. The CDR3 runs from the conserved cysteine through the conserved F or W.

>TRBV5-4|TRBJ2-6
CASSVGGPGANVLTF
>TRBV27|TRBJ1-1
CASRRETGTGNTEAFF
>TRBV28|TRBJ1-5
CASSPGQINQPQHF
>TRBV7-8|TRBJ1-2
CASSLAGVGYTF
>TRBV6-5|TRBJ1-5
CASSLQGGLNQPQHF
>TRBV28|TRBJ1-5
CASSPTPPGTGQPQHF
>TRBV25-1|TRBJ1-1
CASGGQGRTEAFF
>TRBV4-2|TRBJ2-1
CASSQDPKDAQFF
>TRBV29-1|TRBJ1-5
CSVSSGGGQPQHF
>TRBV7-8|TRBJ2-1
CASSPVANEQFF
>TRBV5-6|TRBJ1-1
CASRFRATEAFF
>TRBV6-5|TRBJ1-1
CASGTGTGFYTEAFF
>TRBV27|TRBJ2-2
CASSPRIDTGELFF
>TRBV24-1|TRBJ2-1
CATSDPAKYNEQFF
>TRBV7-9|TRBJ2-1
CASSSGQILYNEQFF
>TRBV4-2|TRBJ2-2
CASSHGRSTGELFF
>TRBV3-1/TRBV3-2|TRBJ2-2
CASSIGGFTGELFF
>TRBV5-5|TRBJ1-5
CASSLNLGPEHF
>TRBV3-1/TRBV3-2|TRBJ2-4
CASSQRGGGNIQYF
>TRBV7-9|TRBJ1-4
CASSLDGPGTGIFF
>TRBV27|TRBJ1-6
CASRLQDRSNSPLHF
>TRBV27|TRBJ2-5
CASSFQSQETQYF
>TRBV30|TRBJ1-4
CAWSPTGRPTNEKLFF
>TRBV30|TRBJ1-1
CAWRGGTEAFF
>TRBV29-1|TRBJ2-1
CSVEPPRQGVYNEQFF
>TRBV7-2|TRBJ2-3
CASSLASGSTDTQYF
>TRBV4-2|TRBJ2-2
CASSQDGLATVGELFF
>TRBV10-1|TRBJ1-1
CASSSGTGALNTEAFF
>TRBV3-1/TRBV3-2|TRBJ2-2
CASSQESRTPIPGELFF
>TRBV6-1|TRBJ2-3
CASSSGTRLADTQYF
>TRBV20-1|TRBJ1-2
CSASDRGGLGYTF
>TRBV11-2|TRBJ1-2
CASSLMPGYGYTF
>TRBV11-3|TRBJ2-3
CARGAGAGGLRDTQYF
>TRBV19|TRBJ1-5
CASTKGVGRNQPQHF
>TRBV11-3|TRBJ1-3
CASSLARGSGNTIYF
>TRBV5-6|TRBJ1-1
CASSSAGVAEAFF
>TRBV7-2|TRBJ2-1
CASSLNSLTVGEQFF
>TRBV7-9|TRBJ1-6
CASSETGTGHSPLHF
>TRBV5-1|TRBJ1-3
CASSLTGTHGNTIYF
>TRBV20-1|TRBJ2-1
CSASYSGRAFHEQFF
>TRBV6-4|TRBJ1-6
CASSVTYNSPLHF
>TRBV2|TRBJ1-3
CASRVAFSDTIYF
>TRBV6-6|TRBJ1-2
CASSLIGTGGGYTF
>TRBV19|TRBJ1-6
CASRGQGHSPLHF
>TRBV7-2|-
CASSLVDRAQETQYF
>TRBV3-1/TRBV3-2|TRBJ1-1
CASSPTKQGAGVF